This is a list of T cell receptor beta chains from one sample in a study of blood T cell repertoires in COVID-19. The assay was immunoSEQ multiplex PCR, and TCRdb's table has in-frame clones only and misses some. This sample carries about 210,000 clones, around 80% of them seen once, and the ten largest clones take less than 15%. Specimen: peripheral blood. The source of these receptors is a woman aged 40 to 49 with acute or convalescent COVID-19. CDR3s include the opening cysteine and the closing phenylalanine or tryptophan. The D gene is left open where the match is weak. Size is stated for part of the rows, as once, few or many counts, or as a class when the clone is expanded.

>TRBJ1-1|.|TRBV5-1|.
TGCGCCAGCAGCTCACAGGGTCCCCCAGGCACTGAAGCTTTCTTT
CASSSQGPPGTEAFF
>TRBJ1-5|.|TRBV6-6|.
TGTGCCAGCAGTTACTCGATTAGTCAGCCCCAGCATTTT
CASSYSISQPQHF
>TRBJ1-2|.|TRBV5-6|.
TGTGCCAGCAGCTTATCAGGGGCTTATGGCTACACCTTC
CASSLSGAYGYTF
>TRBJ2-1|.|TRBV4-2|TRBD2
TGTGCCAGCAGCCAAGAAGTGAGGCTAGCGGGGGGCAATGAGCAGTTCTTC
CASSQEVRLAGGNEQFF
>TRBJ2-5|.|TRBV20-1|TRBD1
TGCAGTGCTAGTAACAGGGGAGAGACCCAGTACTTC
CSASNRGETQYF
>TRBJ1-6|.|TRBV5-6|TRBD1
TGTGCCAGCAGCAAAGACAGGGGATATAATTCACCCCTCCACTTT
CASSKDRGYNSPLHF
>TRBJ1-3|.|TRBV30|.
TGTGCCTGGAGTGTACCAGCGTTCTCTGGAAACACCATATATTTT
CAWSVPAFSGNTIYF
>TRBJ1-3|.|TRBV10-1|.
TGCGCCAGCGGACCTAGGCGGCGGGTCTCTGGAAACACCATATATTTT
CASGPRRRVSGNTIYF
>TRBJ2-4|.|TRBV7-2|TRBD1
TGTGCCAGCAGCTTAGCATACCCCAGGGGGGCCAAAAACATTCAGTACTTC
CASSLAYPRGAKNIQYF
>TRBJ2-7|.|TRBV4-2|TRBD2
TGTGCCAGCAGCCAAAGCGGGAGCCAGTACGAGCAGTACTTC
CASSQSGSQYEQYF
>TRBJ2-7|few|TRBV30|.
TGTGCCTGGAGTGCGGGGGATTCTAGGGCCTACGAGCAGTACTTC
CAWSAGDSRAYEQYF
>TRBJ1-1|once|TRBV4-2|.
TGTGCCAGCAGCCAAGCCCCCAGGGGCAACACTGAAGCTTTCTTT
CASSQAPRGNTEAFF
>TRBJ2-3|.|TRBV4-3|.
TGCGCCAGCAGCCAAGAAATGCAGGACTCCACAGATACGCAGTATTTT
CASSQEMQDSTDTQYF
>TRBJ2-7|few|TRBV11-2|.
TGTGCCAGCCAGGGGCTCTCCTACGAGCAGTACTTC
CASQGLSYEQYF
>TRBJ1-1|.|TRBV19|TRBD1
TGTGCCAGTAGAGACAGGGGCACTGAAGCTTTCTTT
CASRDRGTEAFF
>TRBJ2-3|.|TRBV9|TRBD1
TGTGCCAGCAGCGTAGAGGGACAGGGACGAGATACGCAGTATTTT
CASSVEGQGRDTQYF
>TRBJ1-6|many|TRBV27|TRBD1
TGTGCCAGCAGCATTGGGACAGGGGGCCTTTCACCCCTCCACTTT
CASSIGTGGLSPLHF
>TRBJ1-3|.|TRBV5-1|TRBD1
TGCGCCAGCAGCCGCTCCGGACAGGGTCGAAACACCATATATTTT
CASSRSGQGRNTIYF
>TRBJ1-2|.|TRBV24-1|TRBD1
TGTGCCACCAGTGATTTAAAGGGCGAACGGGACAGGGTAGGAGGCTACACCTTC
CATSDLKGERDRVGGYTF
>TRBJ2-3|.|TRBV2|TRBD2
TGTGCCAGCAGTAAAACTGCACTAGCGGGGGGGGTCACAGATACGCAGTATTTT
CASSKTALAGGVTDTQYF
>TRBJ1-2|.|TRBV5-1|.
TGCGCCAGCAGCCCGGGTGGGGGCAACAACTATGGCTACACCTTC
CASSPGGGNNYGYTF
>TRBJ2-3|.|TRBV27|TRBD2
TGTGCCAGCAGTTGGGACGGGGGGTCCACAGATACGCAGTATTTT
CASSWDGGSTDTQYF
>TRBJ2-7|.|TRBV24-1|TRBD2
TGTGCCACCAGTGACTCCGGGACTAGCGGGATCCACGAGCAGTACTTC
CATSDSGTSGIHEQYF
>TRBJ2-7|.|TRBV2|TRBD2
TGTGCCAGCAGTTCCGGACTAGCATCCTACGAGCAGTACTTC
CASSSGLASYEQYF
>TRBJ1-2|few|TRBV9|.
TGTGCCAGCAGCGCAGCACTCGGCACAGTCAACTATGGCTACACCTTC
CASSAALGTVNYGYTF
>TRBJ2-1|.|TRBV20-1|TRBD1
TGCAGTGCTAGTTGGACAGGCCGGAATGAGCAGTTCTTC
CSASWTGRNEQFF
>TRBJ2-1|.|TRBV6-1|TRBD2
TGTGCCAGCAGTGAAGCTATACTAGCGGGGGCGGAGCAGTTCTTC
CASSEAILAGAEQFF
>TRBJ2-7|.|TRBV19|TRBD1
TGTGCCAGTAGTATAGGGACAGGGAACTACGAGCAGTACTTC
CASSIGTGNYEQYF
>TRBJ2-3|.|TRBV2|.
TGTGCCAGCAGTGATAGTGTAGCTTACACAGATACGCAGTATTTT
CASSDSVAYTDTQYF
>TRBJ2-1|.|TRBV2|.
TGTGCCAGCAGGGCGGCTAGCGCCCCGGTAGATGAGCAGTTCTTC
CASRAASAPVDEQFF
>TRBJ2-7|.|TRBV7-8|.
TGTGCCAGCAGCTTAAAAGGAAACGCCCGCGGCGAGCAGTACTTC
CASSLKGNARGEQYF
>TRBJ1-2|few|TRBV6-1|.
TGTGCCAGCAGTGAAGTAAGAGGGCGGTTTTCTGCCTACACCTTC
CASSEVRGRFSAYTF
>TRBJ2-7|.|TRBV21-1|.
TGTGCCAGCAGCAAATCTGCATCGAGCTCCTACGAGCAGTACTTC
CASSKSASSSYEQYF
>TRBJ2-4|.|TRBV3-1/TRBV3-2|.
TGTGCCAGCAGCCAAACTGCAGGGAAAAACATTCAGTACTTC
CASSQTAGKNIQYF
>TRBJ2-7|once|TRBV5-5|TRBD1
TGTGCCAGCAGCCCGGCGTGGACAGGGAACTACGAGCAGTACTTC
CASSPAWTGNYEQYF
>TRBJ1-2|.|TRBV19|.
TGTGCCAGTAGTATCCCCAACAGGGATAACTATGGCTACACCTTC
CASSIPNRDNYGYTF
>TRBJ1-6|.|TRBV6-5|TRBD1
TGTGCCAGCAGAACCAATGGACAGGCGAGGTCACCCCTCCACTTT
CASRTNGQARSPLHF
>TRBJ1-6|.|TRBV9|TRBD1
TGTGCCAGCAGCCCAAGAGGACAGGGCCCATATTCACCCCTCCACTTT
CASSPRGQGPYSPLHF
>TRBJ2-5|few|TRBV7-2|TRBD2
TGTGCCAGCAGCGCTTCGGGGGGGGCAGAGACCCAGTACTTC
CASSASGGAETQYF
>TRBJ2-7|.|TRBV10-3|.
TGTGCCATCAGTGAGTCGCGGGACAGCGGAGGGCAGTACTTC
CAISESRDSGGQYF
>TRBJ2-7|.|TRBV27|TRBD2
TGTGCCAGCAGTTCAGGGCCCGGGACTAGAGGCTACGAGCAGTACTTC
CASSSGPGTRGYEQYF
>TRBJ2-1|.|TRBV28|TRBD2
TGTGCCAGCAGTTTTTCCCTAGCGGGAGGGCCCGGGGATGAGCAGTTCTTC
CASSFSLAGGPGDEQFF
>TRBJ2-7|.|TRBV12-3/TRBV12-4|.
TGTGCCAGCGCCGGAGGGTCGTGGGAGCAGTACTTC
CASAGGSWEQYF
>TRBJ1-5|once|TRBV19|.
TGTGCCAGTAGTAGAGACAGGCCGGGGAATCAGCCCCAGCATTTT
CASSRDRPGNQPQHF
>TRBJ2-1|.|TRBV29-1|TRBD2
TGCAGCGTCTTAAGCGGGGTGGCCTACAATGAGCAGTTCTTC
CSVLSGVAYNEQFF
>TRBJ2-1|.|TRBV2|.
TGTGCCAGCAGTGAGAGACGGGAATACAATGAGCAGTTCTTC
CASSERREYNEQFF
>TRBJ1-1|.|TRBV5-1|.
TGCGCCAGCAGCTTTCAACCGGAAGGAGTGACTGAAGCTTTCTTT
CASSFQPEGVTEAFF
>TRBJ2-4|.|TRBV19|TRBD2
TGTGCCAAGACGGGACTTAGCGGGGGACAAGCCAAAAACATTCAGTACTTC
CAKTGLSGGQAKNIQYF
>TRBJ2-7|.|TRBV7-2|.
TGTGCCAGCAGCCCTGACCCTCAAGGGGCCTACGAGCAGTACTTC
CASSPDPQGAYEQYF
>TRBJ1-4|.|TRBV3-1/TRBV3-2|.
TGTGCCAGCAGCATTACCTGGGCCGTTAATGAAAAACTGTTTTTT
CASSITWAVNEKLFF
>TRBJ1-2|.|TRBV12-5|.
TGTGCTAGTGGTTTGTGGGGCGGGGATGGCTACACCTTC
CASGLWGGDGYTF
>TRBJ1-4|once|TRBV11-2|.
TGTGCCAGCAGCTTAGGTCCTGAAGGGAGTGAAAAACTGTTTTTT
CASSLGPEGSEKLFF
>TRBJ2-7|.|TRBV6-5|.
TGTGCCAGCAGCGACTGGCTTTACTACGAGCAGTACTTC
CASSDWLYYEQYF
>TRBJ2-1|.|TRBV3-1/TRBV3-2|.
TGTGCCAGCAGCCAAGTGTGGACTACCAATGAGCAGTTCTTC
CASSQVWTTNEQFF
>TRBJ2-7|.|TRBV7-8|.
TGTGCCAGCAGCTTATCTGCTGGGGGGTCTGTCTACGAGCAGTACTTC
CASSLSAGGSVYEQYF
>TRBJ1-1|.|TRBV19|TRBD1
TGTGCCAGTAGCAACGGACAGGGGCGTAGTAAAGCTTTCTTT
CASSNGQGRSKAFF
>TRBJ2-7|once|TRBV6-5|TRBD1
TGTGCCAGCAGCGAGGGACAGGGGCCCTGGGAGCAGTACTTC
CASSEGQGPWEQYF